Listed below are T cell receptor beta chains from one sample, sequenced in a study of blood T cell repertoires in COVID-19. TCRdb's table, derived via immunoSEQ multiplex PCR, lists solely in-frame clones and lacks some. The data contain about 190,000 clones, approximately 82% of them singletons. The sequenced sample was peripheral blood. These receptors came from a woman older than 75 with active or convalescent COVID-19. CDR3s include the opening cysteine and the closing phenylalanine or tryptophan. D genes are given only for firm matches. Not all rows give a size; the values are once, few, many and, for expanded clones, a class.

NA,TRBJ2-1,TRBV5-1,NA,CASSLALGYNAEQFF,TGCGCCAGCAGCTTGGCACTAGGATACAATGCGGAGCAGTTCTTC
few,TRBJ2-7,TRBV4-1,TRBD1,CASSQPWRTGNSYEQYF,TGCGCCAGCAGCCAACCATGGAGGACAGGCAACAGCTACGAGCAGTACTTC
NA,TRBJ2-2,TRBV11-2,NA,CASGAGTSNTGELFF,TGTGCCAGCGGGGCGGGGACCTCGAACACCGGGGAGCTGTTTTTT
NA,TRBJ2-2,TRBV21-1,NA,CASSTLNTGELFF,TGTGCCAGCAGCACACTAAACACCGGGGAGCTGTTTTTT
NA,TRBJ2-7,TRBV5-1,TRBD1,CASSYSGQGSYEQYF,TGCGCCAGCAGCTACTCGGGACAGGGATCCTACGAGCAGTACTTC
NA,TRBJ2-7,TRBV4-1,TRBD1,CASSRDRGAFEQYF,TGCGCCAGCAGCAGGGACAGGGGGGCCTTCGAGCAGTACTTC
NA,TRBJ1-2,TRBV9,TRBD1,CASSVSDRMANYGYTF,TGTGCCAGCAGCGTCTCGGACAGGATGGCTAACTATGGCTACACCTTC
NA,TRBJ2-5,TRBV6-5,NA,CAHTLGAVETQYF,TGTGCGCACACCTTAGGGGCGGTGGAGACCCAGTACTTC
NA,TRBJ1-2,TRBV25-1,TRBD1,CASSRDRAYGYTF,TGTGCCAGCAGTAGGGACAGGGCCTATGGCTACACCTTC
NA,TRBJ2-1,TRBV7-6,TRBD1,CASSSLGQGSYNEQFF,TGTGCCAGCAGTTCTCTGGGACAGGGGTCCTACAATGAGCAGTTCTTC
NA,TRBJ1-2,TRBV2,NA,CASRQAGLGSYGYTF,TGTGCCAGCAGGCAGGCGGGCCTCGGCTCTTATGGCTACACCTTC
NA,TRBJ1-5,TRBV4-1,NA,CASSQARGGPQHF,TGCGCCAGCAGCCAAGCCCGCGGCGGGCCCCAGCATTTT
NA,TRBJ2-2,TRBV5-1,NA,CASSSGTVKTGELFF,TGCGCCAGCAGCTCAGGAACAGTGAAGACCGGGGAGCTGTTTTTT
NA,TRBJ2-1,TRBV6-5,TRBD2,CASSYRTSGANEQFF,TGTGCCAGCAGTTACCGGACTAGCGGGGCCAATGAGCAGTTCTTC
few,TRBJ1-2,TRBV28,NA,CASSPEPYNYGYTF,TGTGCCAGCAGTCCCGAACCCTATAACTATGGCTACACCTTC
NA,TRBJ1-1,TRBV6-2/TRBV6-3,NA,CASSWMGANTEAFF,TGTGCCAGCAGCTGGATGGGCGCGAACACTGAAGCTTTCTTT
NA,TRBJ2-2,TRBV27,NA,CASSSWANTGELFF,TGTGCCAGCAGTTCCTGGGCTAACACCGGGGAGCTGTTTTTT
NA,TRBJ1-5,TRBV4-1,TRBD1,CASSQTGDKDQPQHF,TGCGCCAGCAGCCAAACAGGGGATAAGGATCAGCCCCAGCATTTT
once,TRBJ1-2,TRBV19,NA,CASSIGTGGYTF,TGTGCCAGTAGTATAGGAACAGGTGGCTACACCTTC
NA,TRBJ1-2,TRBV19,TRBD1,CASSTRTGGDYGYTF,TGTGCCAGTAGTACCCGGACAGGGGGCGACTATGGCTACACCTTC
NA,TRBJ2-3,TRBV6-5,NA,CAVAAAYGDTQYF,TGTGCAGTAGCAGCGGCCTACGGAGATACGCAGTATTTT
NA,TRBJ1-3,TRBV10-3,TRBD1,CAIRGFDRERNTIYF,TGTGCCATCAGAGGATTTGACAGGGAACGAAACACCATATATTTT
few,TRBJ2-1,TRBV5-4,NA,CASSFTSEQFF,TGTGCCAGCAGCTTTACATCTGAGCAGTTCTTC
NA,TRBJ2-7,TRBV5-6,TRBD2,CASSLVLVMGREYEQYF,TGTGCCAGCAGCTTGGTTCTCGTGATGGGGAGGGAATACGAGCAGTACTTC